Listed below are T cell receptor beta chains from one sample, sequenced in a study of siplizumab effects on memory and regulatory T cells. TCRdb keeps only in-frame clones here, not all; method: immunoSEQ multiplex PCR. This sample has some 120,000 clones, with 90% to 95% found just once. Sequenced material: non-Treg CD4+ T cells sorted from blood. All receptors come from a human donor in good health. CDR3s include the opening cysteine and the closing phenylalanine or tryptophan. The D gene is left open where the match is weak. Rows may omit the clone size; those that give it use once, few, many or a size class.

D	size	J	V	CDR3	DNA
TRBD1	.	TRBJ2-3	TRBV5-6	CASSFYGTGVTDTQYF	TGTGCCAGCAGCTTCTACGGGACAGGGGTCACAGATACGCAGTATTTT
.	.	TRBJ1-5	TRBV7-8	CASSFERILQPQHF	TGTGCCAGCAGCTTTGAGAGGATCCTTCAGCCCCAGCATTTT
.	.	TRBJ1-4	TRBV4-1	CASSQDTAASEKLFF	TGCGCCAGCAGCCAAGATACGGCAGCCAGTGAAAAACTGTTTTTT
.	.	TRBJ2-4	TRBV4-1	CASSQFAKGARDF	.
.	.	TRBJ2-7	TRBV9	CASSYGTSGTYEQYF	TGTGCCAGCAGCTACGGAACATCTGGAACCTACGAGCAGTACTTC
.	.	TRBJ1-3	TRBV10-3	CATLLAARNTIYF	TGTGCCACTCTCCTGGCGGCACGAAACACCATATATTTT
TRBD2	.	TRBJ2-7	TRBV28	CASSQLGLAGSYEQYF	TGTGCCAGCAGCCAACTAGGACTAGCGGGATCCTACGAGCAGTACTTC
TRBD2	.	TRBJ2-2	TRBV19	CASSIDPTSGQVTGELFF	TGTGCCAGTAGTATAGATCCGACTAGCGGGCAGGTCACCGGGGAGCTGTTTTTT
.	.	TRBJ2-7	TRBV29-1	CSVGPRFSREQYF	TGCAGCGTTGGCCCCCGGTTCTCTAGGGAGCAGTACTTC
TRBD2	.	TRBJ2-5	TRBV5-5	CASSLGLAENQETQYF	TGTGCCAGCAGCTTAGGGCTAGCGGAAAACCAAGAGACCCAGTACTTC
TRBD1	.	TRBJ2-7	TRBV6-5	CASSFDRVRVEQYF	TGTGCCAGCAGTTTTGACAGGGTTAGGGTCGAGCAGTACTTC
TRBD1	.	TRBJ2-3	TRBV27	CASRGQGTDTQYF	TGTGCCAGCAGGGGACAGGGCACAGATACGCAGTATTTT
.	.	TRBJ1-2	TRBV7-9	CASSLAGTAYYGYTF	TGTGCCAGCAGCTTAGCGGGAACAGCCTACTATGGCTACACCTTC
.	.	TRBJ1-3	TRBV30	CAWTQGGSGNTIYF	TGTGCCTGGACCCAAGGGGGCTCTGGAAACACCATATATTTT
.	.	TRBJ2-5	TRBV11-1	CASSLNGGQETQYF	TGTGCCAGCAGCTTGAACGGGGGCCAAGAGACCCAGTACTTC
.	.	TRBJ2-3	TRBV15	CATSRDGGKAWTDTQYF	TGTGCCACCAGCAGAGATGGTGGGAAGGCTTGGACAGATACGCAGTATTTT
.	.	TRBJ1-1	TRBV7-2	CASSRDLINTEAFF	TGTGCCAGCAGCCGGGACCTGATCAACACTGAAGCTTTCTTT
.	once	TRBJ1-2	TRBV18	CASSNNSGAYGYTF	TGTGCCAGCTCTAACAATTCAGGGGCCTATGGCTACACCTTC
.	.	TRBJ1-1	TRBV25-1	CASSLLEWNTEAFF	TGTGCCAGCAGTCTCCTTGAATGGAACACTGAAGCTTTCTTT
.	once	TRBJ2-1	TRBV11-2	CASSFIMHEMDEQFF	TGTGCCAGCAGCTTTATAATGCATGAGATGGATGAGCAGTTCTTC
.	.	TRBJ1-6	TRBV14	CASSQGRRAGRANSPLHF	TGTGCCAGCAGCCAAGGAAGAAGAGCAGGGAGGGCAAATTCACCCCTCCACTTT
TRBD1	once	TRBJ2-3	TRBV2	CASSVPQGARTDTQYF	TGTGCCAGCAGTGTCCCACAGGGGGCGCGGACAGATACGCAGTATTTT
.	few	TRBJ1-1	TRBV6-5	CASQTGNTEAFF	TGTGCCAGCCAGACGGGGAACACTGAAGCTTTCTTT
.	once	TRBJ1-2	TRBV14	CASSPNFGEEDYGYTF	TGTGCCAGCAGCCCCAACTTTGGGGAGGAAGACTATGGCTACACCTTC
.	.	TRBJ1-2	TRBV29-1	CSVFLRGGYGYTF	TGCAGCGTTTTTTTGCGGGGAGGGTATGGCTACACCTTC
.	.	TRBJ2-7	TRBV6-6	CASSRPEGSYEQYF	TGTGCCAGCAGCCGCCCGGAGGGATCCTACGAGCAGTACTTC
TRBD2	.	TRBJ2-2	TRBV10-3	CASSSGGNTGELFF	TGTGCCTCCTCCAGCGGGGGGAACACCGGGGAGCTGTTTTTT
.	.	TRBJ1-6	TRBV2	CASSEMRRGNSPLHF	TGTGCCAGCAGTGAAATGAGGCGGGGGAATTCACCCCTCCACTTT
.	.	TRBJ2-2	TRBV10-3	CAISESTYRGTGELFF	TGTGCCATCAGTGAGTCAACATACCGAGGCACCGGGGAGCTGTTTTTT
.	.	TRBJ1-2	TRBV5-1	CASSPRTPNYGYTF	TGCGCCAGCAGCCCCCGGACACCTAACTATGGCTACACCTTC
.	.	TRBJ1-5	TRBV27	CASRMLSRPQGPQHF	TGTGCCAGCAGAATGCTTAGCAGGCCTCAAGGGCCCCAGCATTTT
TRBD2	.	TRBJ2-1	TRBV30	CAWSVGLASNNEQFF	TGTGCCTGGAGTGTGGGACTAGCGTCCAACAATGAGCAGTTCTTC
TRBD2	.	TRBJ2-1	TRBV5-1	CASSLVAGVINEQFF	TGCGCCAGCAGCTTGGTAGCGGGAGTAATCAATGAGCAGTTCTTC
.	.	TRBJ2-3	TRBV9	CASSVGGRSTDTQYF	TGTGCCAGCAGCGTAGGGGGCAGAAGCACAGATACGCAGTATTTT
TRBD1	.	TRBJ1-5	TRBV19	CASTSRDRGDNQPQHF	TGTGCCAGTACCTCCCGGGACAGGGGTGACAATCAGCCCCAGCATTTT
TRBD1	.	TRBJ2-2	TRBV4-1	CASSHRDRGNTGELFF	TGCGCCAGCAGCCACCGGGACAGGGGGAACACCGGGGAGCTGTTTTTT
TRBD1	.	TRBJ1-4	TRBV5-1	CASSSTGGRDEKLFF	TGCGCCAGCAGCAGTACAGGGGGGCGAGACGAAAAACTGTTTTTT
TRBD1	.	TRBJ1-6	TRBV2	CASSGGQGIAPLHF	TGTGCCAGCAGTGGGGGACAGGGGATCGCACCCCTCCACTTT
TRBD1	.	TRBJ2-2	TRBV11-3	CASSLAPMTGTNTGELFF	TGTGCCAGCAGCTTAGCCCCTATGACAGGGACGAACACCGGGGAGCTGTTTTTT
TRBD1	.	TRBJ1-2	TRBV9	CASSSGQGPSYGYTF	TGTGCCAGCAGCTCTGGACAGGGCCCTAGCTATGGCTACACCTTC
.	.	TRBJ2-7	TRBV6-5	CASSYMGTSYEQYF	TGTGCCAGCAGCTACATGGGGACCTCCTACGAGCAGTACTTC
TRBD2	.	TRBJ2-5	TRBV20-1	CSAHGGGSQYF	TGCAGTGCCCATGGGGGGGGTTCCCAGTACTTC
.	.	TRBJ2-6	TRBV5-4	CASSSRSGANVLTF	TGTGCCAGCAGTTCTCGCTCTGGGGCCAACGTCCTGACTTTC
.	.	TRBJ2-5	TRBV28	CASSSPKRTETQYF	TGTGCCAGCAGTTCTCCCAAGAGAACAGAGACCCAGTACTTC
TRBD1	.	TRBJ2-7	TRBV6-9	CASSFLQGAPYEQYF	TGTGCCAGCAGTTTTCTTCAGGGGGCCCCCTACGAGCAGTACTTC
.	once	TRBJ2-1	TRBV29-1	CSVKSISSYNEQFF	TGCAGCGTGAAATCGATTAGCTCCTACAATGAGCAGTTCTTC
TRBD2	.	TRBJ2-3	TRBV7-2	CASSLAASGPDTQYF	TGTGCCAGCAGCTTAGCGGCTAGCGGGCCAGATACGCAGTATTTT
TRBD1	.	TRBJ2-2	TRBV5-1	CASSRTGNTGELFF	TGCGCCAGCAGCAGGACAGGTAACACCGGGGAGCTGTTTTTT
.	.	TRBJ2-5	TRBV5-4	CASSDDGRGNMGETQYF	TGTGCCAGCAGCGACGACGGGCGGGGCAACATGGGGGAGACCCAGTACTTC
.	.	TRBJ2-1	TRBV7-8	CASSSKGPGQGASGSDNEQFF	TGTGCCAGCAGCTCAAAAGGGCCGGGACAGGGTGCTAGCGGGAGTGACAATGAGCAGTTCTTC
TRBD2	.	TRBJ2-1	TRBV5-1	CASSYSGSPLIEQFF	TGCGCCAGCAGCTATAGCGGGAGTCCCTTGATTGAGCAGTTCTTC
TRBD2	.	TRBJ2-3	TRBV11-3	CASSFSSGVFTDTQYF	TGTGCCAGCAGCTTCTCTAGCGGGGTCTTCACAGATACGCAGTATTTT
TRBD2	.	TRBJ2-5	TRBV15	CATSRADLAGEETQYF	TGTGCCACCAGCAGAGCCGACCTAGCGGGAGAAGAGACCCAGTACTTC
TRBD1	.	TRBJ1-1	TRBV19	CASSTGQIYTEAFF	TGTGCCAGTAGTACGGGACAGATTTACACTGAAGCTTTCTTT
.	.	TRBJ1-5	TRBV28	CASSHLAPGRGNQPQHF	TGTGCCAGCAGTCACCTGGCTCCGGGGAGGGGCAATCAGCCCCAGCATTTT
TRBD1	.	TRBJ1-5	TRBV7-9	CASSATGDDNQPQHF	TGTGCCAGCAGCGCGACAGGGGACGACAATCAGCCCCAGCATTTT
TRBD2	.	TRBJ2-5	TRBV5-8	CASSLDLLAGGQETQYF	TGTGCCAGCAGCTTGGACCTTTTAGCGGGAGGCCAAGAGACCCAGTACTTC
TRBD1	.	TRBJ2-1	TRBV29-1	CSLGQGYGEQFF	TGCAGCTTAGGACAGGGGTACGGTGAGCAGTTCTTC
.	.	TRBJ2-7	TRBV19	CASSIKRDLGYEQYF	TGTGCCAGTAGTATTAAAAGGGACCTCGGGTACGAGCAGTACTTC